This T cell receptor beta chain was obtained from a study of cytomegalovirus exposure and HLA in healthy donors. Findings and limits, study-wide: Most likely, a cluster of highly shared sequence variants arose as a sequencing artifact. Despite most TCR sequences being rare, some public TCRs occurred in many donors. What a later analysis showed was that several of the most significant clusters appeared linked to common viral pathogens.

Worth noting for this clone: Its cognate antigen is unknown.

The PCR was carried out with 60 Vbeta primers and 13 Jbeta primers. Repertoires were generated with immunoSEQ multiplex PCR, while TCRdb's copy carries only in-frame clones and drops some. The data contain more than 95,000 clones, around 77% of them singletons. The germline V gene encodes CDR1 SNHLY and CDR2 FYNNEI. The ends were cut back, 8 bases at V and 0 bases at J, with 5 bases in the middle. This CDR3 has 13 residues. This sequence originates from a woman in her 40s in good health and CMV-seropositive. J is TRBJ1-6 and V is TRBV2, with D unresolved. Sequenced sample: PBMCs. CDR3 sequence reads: CASQNSYNSPLHF. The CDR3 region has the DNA TGTGCCAGCCAGAACTCCTATAATTCACCCCTCCACTTT.